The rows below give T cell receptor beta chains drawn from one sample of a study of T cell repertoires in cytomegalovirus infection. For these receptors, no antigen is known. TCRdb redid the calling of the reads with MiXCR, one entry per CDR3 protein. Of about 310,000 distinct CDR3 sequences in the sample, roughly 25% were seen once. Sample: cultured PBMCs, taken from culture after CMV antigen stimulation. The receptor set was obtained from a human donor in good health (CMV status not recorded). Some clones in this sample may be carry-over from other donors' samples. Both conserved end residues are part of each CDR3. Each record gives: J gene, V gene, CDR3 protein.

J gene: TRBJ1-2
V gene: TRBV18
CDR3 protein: CASSPGQGAYGYTF

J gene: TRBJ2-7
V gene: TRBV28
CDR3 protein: CGTSTPARQGRTEQYF

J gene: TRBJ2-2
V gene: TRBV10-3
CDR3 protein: CATSGTENTGELFF

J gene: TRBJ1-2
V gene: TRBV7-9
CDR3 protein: CASSQTREAYGYTF

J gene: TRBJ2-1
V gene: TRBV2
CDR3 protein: CAVLAGSSYNEQFF

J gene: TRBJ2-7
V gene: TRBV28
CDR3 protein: CASSLGDRDNEQYF

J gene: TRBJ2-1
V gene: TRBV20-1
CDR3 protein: CSAGDTPGGSYNEQFF

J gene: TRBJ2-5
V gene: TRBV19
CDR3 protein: CASKRQGPGETQYF

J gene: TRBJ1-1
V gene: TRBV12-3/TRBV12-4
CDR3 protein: CASSQTGTEAFF

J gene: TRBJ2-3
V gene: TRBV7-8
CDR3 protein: CASSLVGVGRASTDTQYF

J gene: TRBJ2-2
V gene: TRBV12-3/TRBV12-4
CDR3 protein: CASSPGTAGEAGELFF

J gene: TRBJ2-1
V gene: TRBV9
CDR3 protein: CASSAPGVGANEQFF

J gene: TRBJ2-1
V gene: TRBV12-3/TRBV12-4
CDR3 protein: CASCELAGVRRGEQFF

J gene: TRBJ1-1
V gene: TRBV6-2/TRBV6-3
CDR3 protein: CASSYGFGRGEAFF

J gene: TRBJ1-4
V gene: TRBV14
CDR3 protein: CASSQDDRPDRGEKLFF

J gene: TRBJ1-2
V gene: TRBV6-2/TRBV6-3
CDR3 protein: CASSRRAPGQGVYGYTF

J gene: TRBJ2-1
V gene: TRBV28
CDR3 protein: CASSPGDRQYNEQFF

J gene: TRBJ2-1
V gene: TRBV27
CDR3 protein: CASSYFPTSGRHNEQFF

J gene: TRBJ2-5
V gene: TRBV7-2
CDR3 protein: CASSFRDGSQETQYF

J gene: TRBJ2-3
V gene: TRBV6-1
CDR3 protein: CASSEVWVGTSTDTQYF

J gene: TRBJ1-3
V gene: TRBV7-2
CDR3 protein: CASSLARAAQGNTIYF

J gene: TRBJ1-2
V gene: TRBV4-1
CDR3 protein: CASSQDEGTGIYTF

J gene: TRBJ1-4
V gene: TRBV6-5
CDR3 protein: CASSYGGQPRNEKLFF

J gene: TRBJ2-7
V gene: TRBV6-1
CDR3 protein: CASRMGGVGNF

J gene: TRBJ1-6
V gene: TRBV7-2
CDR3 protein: CASSRGTGDNSPLHF

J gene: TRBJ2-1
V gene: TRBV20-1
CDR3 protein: CSAREGAAGYNEQFF

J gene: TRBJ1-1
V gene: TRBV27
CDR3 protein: CASSLGYRTEAFF

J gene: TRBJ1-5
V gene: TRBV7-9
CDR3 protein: CASGGRGGSQPQHF

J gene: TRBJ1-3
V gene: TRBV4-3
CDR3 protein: CASSQDPEISGNTIYF

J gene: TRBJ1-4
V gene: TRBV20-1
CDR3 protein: CSARDLGTGRSEKLFF

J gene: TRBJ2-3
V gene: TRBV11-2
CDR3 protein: CASSPRTSFWTDTQYF

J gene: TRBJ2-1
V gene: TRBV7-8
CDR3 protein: CASSARLAAVNEQFF

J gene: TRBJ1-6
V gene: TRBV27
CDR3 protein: CASSLGSYNSPLHF

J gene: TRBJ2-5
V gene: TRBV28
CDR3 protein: CASSLLAGGSPGTQYF

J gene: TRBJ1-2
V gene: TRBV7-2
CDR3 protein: CASSLARGLQGYGYTF

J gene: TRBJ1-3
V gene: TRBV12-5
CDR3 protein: CASGSSGNTIYF

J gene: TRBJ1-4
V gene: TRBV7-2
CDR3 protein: CASSLVGTTNEKLFF

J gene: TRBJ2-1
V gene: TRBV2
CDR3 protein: CASSRDGEQFF

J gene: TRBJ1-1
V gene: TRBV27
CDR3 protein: CASIQGTEAFF

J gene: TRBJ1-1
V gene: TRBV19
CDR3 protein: CASSLPGRVNTEAFF

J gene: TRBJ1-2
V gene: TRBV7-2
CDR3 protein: CASSTQPRGGYTF

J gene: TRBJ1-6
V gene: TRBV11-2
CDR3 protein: CASSHGQGSPLHF

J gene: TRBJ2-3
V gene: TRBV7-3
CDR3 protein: CASSLGLAGGHGGTDTQYF

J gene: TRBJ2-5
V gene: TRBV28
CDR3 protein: CASSSRPGAPETQYF

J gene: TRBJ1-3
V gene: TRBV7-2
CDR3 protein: CASSLEWGNTIYF

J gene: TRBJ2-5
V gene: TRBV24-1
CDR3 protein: CATSDHQETQYF

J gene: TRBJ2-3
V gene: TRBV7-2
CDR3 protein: CASSLAPHRDTQYF

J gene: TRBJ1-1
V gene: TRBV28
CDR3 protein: CASSSSGAEAFF

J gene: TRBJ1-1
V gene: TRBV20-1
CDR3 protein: CSARDVLEAGRRAFF